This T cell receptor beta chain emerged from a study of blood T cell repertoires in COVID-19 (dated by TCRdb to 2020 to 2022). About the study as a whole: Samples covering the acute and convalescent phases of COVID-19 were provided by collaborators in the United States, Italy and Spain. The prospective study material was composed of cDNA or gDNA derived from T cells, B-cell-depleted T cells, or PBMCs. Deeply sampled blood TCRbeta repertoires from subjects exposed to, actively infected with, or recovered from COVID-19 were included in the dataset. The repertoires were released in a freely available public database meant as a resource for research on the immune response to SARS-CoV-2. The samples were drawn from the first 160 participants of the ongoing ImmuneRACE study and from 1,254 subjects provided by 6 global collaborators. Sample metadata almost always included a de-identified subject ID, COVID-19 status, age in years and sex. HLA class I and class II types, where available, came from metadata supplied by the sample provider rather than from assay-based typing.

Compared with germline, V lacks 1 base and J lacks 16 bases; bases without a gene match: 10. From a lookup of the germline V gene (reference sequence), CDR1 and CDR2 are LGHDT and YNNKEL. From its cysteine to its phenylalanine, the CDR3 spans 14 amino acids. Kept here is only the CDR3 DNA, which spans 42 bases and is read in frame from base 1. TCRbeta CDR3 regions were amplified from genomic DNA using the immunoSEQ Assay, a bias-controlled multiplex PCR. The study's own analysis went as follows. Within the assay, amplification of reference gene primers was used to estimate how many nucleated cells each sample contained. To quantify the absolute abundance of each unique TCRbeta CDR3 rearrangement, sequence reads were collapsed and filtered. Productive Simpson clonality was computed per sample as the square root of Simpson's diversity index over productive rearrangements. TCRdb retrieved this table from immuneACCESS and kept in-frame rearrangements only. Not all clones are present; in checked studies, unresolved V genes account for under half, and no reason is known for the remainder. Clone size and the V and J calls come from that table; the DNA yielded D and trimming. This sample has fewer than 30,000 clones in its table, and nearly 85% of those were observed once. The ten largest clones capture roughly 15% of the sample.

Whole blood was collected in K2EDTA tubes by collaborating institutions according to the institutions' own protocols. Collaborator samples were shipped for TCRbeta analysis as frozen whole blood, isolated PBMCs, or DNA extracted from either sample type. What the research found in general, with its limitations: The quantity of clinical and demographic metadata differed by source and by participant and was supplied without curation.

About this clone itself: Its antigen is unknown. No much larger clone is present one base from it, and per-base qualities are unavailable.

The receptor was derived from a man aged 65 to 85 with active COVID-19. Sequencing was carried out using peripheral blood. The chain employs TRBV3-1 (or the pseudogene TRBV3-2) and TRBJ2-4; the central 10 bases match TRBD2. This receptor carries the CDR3 CASSQASGGTHPYF. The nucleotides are TGTGCCAGCAGCCAAGCTAGCGGGGGCACCCACCCATACTTC.